A single sample gave rise to the 9 T cell receptor beta chains below, sequenced in a study of blood T cell repertoires in COVID-19. Repertoires were generated with immunoSEQ multiplex PCR, while TCRdb's copy carries only in-frame clones and drops some. This table has over 250,000 clones, roughly four fifths appearing once. The sequenced sample was peripheral blood. The receptors were sampled from a woman between 50 and 59 years old who had recovered from COVID-19.

The chain carries TRBV4-1 and TRBJ2-3; no definite D call. Trimming removed 0 bases from V and 2 bases from J, with 18 bases in between. The CDR3 has 18 residues. Germline-derived CDR1 and CDR2 are MGHRA and YSYEKL. Here the CDR3 reads CASSQDSPARLYTDTQYF. The CDR3 DNA sequence: TGCGCCAGCAGCCAAGACTCCCCGGCCAGACTCTACACAGATACGCAGTATTTT.

The chain employs TRBV29-1 and TRBJ2-7, with a tentative D call TRBD1 (5 bases). Germline loops: CDR1 SQVTM, CDR2 ANQGSEA. The CDR3 length is 13 residues. V gave up 5 bases and J gave up 0 bases, with 11 bases separating them. In DNA form, the CDR3 reads TGCAGCGTTACAGACAGACGCTCCTACGAGCAGTACTTC. It is translated as CSVTDRRSYEQYF.

Written as DNA, the CDR3 is TGTGCCAGCAGTGAAGCGGGGACCGGGACAGGGCGCACCGGGGAGCTGTTTTTT. It encodes CASSEAGTGTGRTGELFF. The V and J genes are TRBV2 and TRBJ2-2; 9 bases match TRBD1. CDR3 length: 18 amino acids. Germline CDR1 is SNHLY and CDR2 is FYNNEI. After removal of 0 bases from V and 4 bases from J, the junction contained 9 bases not matched to a gene.

The chain recombines TRBV11-1 with TRBJ2-1, with D perhaps matching TRBD1 (6 bases). CDR3 size: 16 residues. V gave up 1 base and J gave up 7 bases, with 17 bases separating them. Germline CDR1 SGHAT, CDR2 FQDESV (reference sequence). The CDR3 spells CASSLGNRVWDNEQFF. CDR3 sequence (DNA): TGTGCCAGCAGCTTAGGAAACAGGGTATGGGATAATGAGCAGTTCTTC.

The chain couples TRBV11-3 to TRBJ2-3, with a possible D match to TRBD1 (6 bases). Germline V gene sequence: CDR1 SGHNT, CDR2 YENEEA. The V end was cut by 3 bases, the J end by 2 bases, with 12 bases between. This CDR3 region has 15 residues. The DNA for the CDR3 is TGTGCCAGCAGCTTCACCGGACAGAACACAGATACGCAGTATTTT. It translates to CASSFTGQNTDTQYF. The entire variable domain, with the rest obtained from reference TRBV11-3 and TRBJ2-3, is as follows: EAGVVQSPRYKIIEKKQPVAFWCNPISGHNTLYWYLQNLGQGPELLIRYENEEAVDDSQLPKDRFSAERLKGVDSTLKIQPAELGDSAVYLCASSFTGQNTDTQYFGPGTRLTVL.

This chain uses TRBV9 with TRBJ2-1; 14 nucleotides align to TRBD2. J was trimmed by 2 bases and V by 0 bases; bases with no gene match: 10. Looked up from germline, CDR1 is SGDLS and CDR2 is YYNGEE. CDR3 length: 20 amino acids. CDR3 region: CASSVAPRTSGGQTYNEQFF. In nucleotides, the CDR3 is TGTGCCAGCAGCGTAGCTCCAAGGACTAGCGGGGGGCAAACCTACAATGAGCAGTTCTTC.

J is TRBJ2-1 and V is TRBV29-1; 10 bases fit TRBD1. Germline CDR1 is SQVTM and CDR2 is ANQGSEA. After removal of 3 bases from V and 9 bases from J, the junction contained 5 bases not matched to a gene. The CDR3 consists of 13 residues. The CDR3 sequence is CSVEGTGVTEQFF. In nucleotides, the CDR3 is TGCAGCGTTGAGGGGACAGGGGTCACTGAGCAGTTCTTC.

This chain joins TRBV28 and TRBJ2-3; the match to TRBD1 covers 10 bases. CDR1 and CDR2 from the germline V gene are MDHEN and SYDVKM. This CDR3 comprises 15 residues. V shed 6 bases and J 3 bases; nucleotides not matched to a gene: 6. The CDR3 here is CASSPGTGVTDTQYF. The DNA for the CDR3 is TGTGCCAGCAGCCCTGGGACAGGGGTTACAGATACGCAGTATTTT.

The chain is built from TRBV7-3 and TRBJ2-3, with D possibly being TRBD2 (5 bases). V lost 7 bases to trimming and J lost 2 bases, with 13 bases between them. Germline CDR1 reads SGHTA; CDR2 reads FQGTGA. The CDR3 runs 14 residues. This CDR3 is CASNAGRATDTQYF. The CDR3 region has the DNA TGTGCCAGCAACGCGGGTAGGGCCACAGATACGCAGTATTTT.